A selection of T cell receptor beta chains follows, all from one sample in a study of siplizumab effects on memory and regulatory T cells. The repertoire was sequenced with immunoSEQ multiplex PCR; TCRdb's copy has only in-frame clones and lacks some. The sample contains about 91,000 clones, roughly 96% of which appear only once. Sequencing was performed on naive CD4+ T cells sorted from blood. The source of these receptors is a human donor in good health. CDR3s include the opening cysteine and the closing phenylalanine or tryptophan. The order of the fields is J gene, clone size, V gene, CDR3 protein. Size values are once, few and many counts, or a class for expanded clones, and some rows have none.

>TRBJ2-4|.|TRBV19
CASSMGGIPRNIQYF
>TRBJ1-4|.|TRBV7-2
CASSLIGVTNEKLFF
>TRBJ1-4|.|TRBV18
CASSPAGTGGSADEKLFF
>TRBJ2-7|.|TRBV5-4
CASSPGTDSSYEQYF
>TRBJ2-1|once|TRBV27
CASSWNPLVGNEQFF
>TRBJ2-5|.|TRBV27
CASSSRNQETQYF
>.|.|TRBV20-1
CSARTSYEQYF
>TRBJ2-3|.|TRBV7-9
CASSLLIDTQYF
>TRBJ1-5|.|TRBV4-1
CASSQEGDSHYQPQHF
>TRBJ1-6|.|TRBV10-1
CASSESRGTKYSPLHF
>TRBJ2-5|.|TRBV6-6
CASSYPPEETQYF
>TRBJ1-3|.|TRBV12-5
CASGLVKKGSGNTIYF
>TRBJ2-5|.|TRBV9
CASSLPDAGETQYF
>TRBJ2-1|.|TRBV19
CASQTSGGPYNEQFF
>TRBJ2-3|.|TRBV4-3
CASSQDARTSGGAPDTQYF
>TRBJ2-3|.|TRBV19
CASRGRGGGDTQYF
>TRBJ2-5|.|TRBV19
CASSRWTGLETQYF
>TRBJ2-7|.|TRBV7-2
CASSLSRDSISYEQYF
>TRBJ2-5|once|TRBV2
CASARTGERGETQYF
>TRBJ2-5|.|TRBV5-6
CASSWDRGQETQYF
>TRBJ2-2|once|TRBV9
CASSVRGNPYPGELFF
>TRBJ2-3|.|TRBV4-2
CASSQDLAVYTDTQYF
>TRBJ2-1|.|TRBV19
CASTPRGAGGGPYNEQFF
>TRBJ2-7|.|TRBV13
CASSSWGYEDHEQYF
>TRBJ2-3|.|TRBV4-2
CASSQTQLAGGLGDTQYF
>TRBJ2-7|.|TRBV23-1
CASSQLRGVKCHEQYF
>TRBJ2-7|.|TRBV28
CASSSGGLYEQYF
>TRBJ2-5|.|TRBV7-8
CASSPEGTQQETQYF
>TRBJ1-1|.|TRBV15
CATSRDQTGTAEAFF
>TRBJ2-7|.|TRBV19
CASRSTGTSPVQYF
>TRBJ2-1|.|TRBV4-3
CASSRARGIGNEQFF
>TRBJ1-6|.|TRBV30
CAWSVHSIEPLHF
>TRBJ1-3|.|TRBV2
CASSDTGVGGNTIYF
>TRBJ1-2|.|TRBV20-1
CSAYPSGGYTF
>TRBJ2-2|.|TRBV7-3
CASSSRQGRVTGELFF
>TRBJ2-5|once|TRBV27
CAIVIAGHPGETQYF
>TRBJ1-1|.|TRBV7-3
CASSLRPGNPNLPGNTEAFF
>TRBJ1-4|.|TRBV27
CASRGRGGTNEKLFF
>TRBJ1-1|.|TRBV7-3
CASSISENTEAFF
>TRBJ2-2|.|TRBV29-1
CSGGLTGELFF
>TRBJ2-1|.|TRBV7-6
CASSVRGGNEQFF
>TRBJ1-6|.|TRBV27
CASSLGNSPLHF
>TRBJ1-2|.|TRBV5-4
CASSLYTAGYNYGYTF
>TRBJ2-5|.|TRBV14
CASSRLAGGQETQYF
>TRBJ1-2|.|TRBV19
CASSIFWGPGQRNYGYTF
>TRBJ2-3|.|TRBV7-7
CASSFGSSGTDTQYF
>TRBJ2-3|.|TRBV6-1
CASKLAGGLTQYF
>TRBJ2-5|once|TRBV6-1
CASKGRGAQETQYF
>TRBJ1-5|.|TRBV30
CAWSGQGAGQPQHF
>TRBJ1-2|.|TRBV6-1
CASSEARGGNYGYTF
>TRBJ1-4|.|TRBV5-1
CASSSDRGREKLFF
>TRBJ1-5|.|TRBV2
CASSSRQGRSNQPQHF
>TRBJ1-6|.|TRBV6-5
CASKETANSPLHF
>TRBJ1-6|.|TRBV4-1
CASRPDFSQRNSPLHF
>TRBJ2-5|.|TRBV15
CATSRGTGQETQYF
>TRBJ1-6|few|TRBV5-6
CASSEDSRLAPLHF
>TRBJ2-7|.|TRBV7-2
CASSLEGGRPYEQYF
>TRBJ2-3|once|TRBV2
CASSRGSTSGDTQYF
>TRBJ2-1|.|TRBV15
CATSIEGGNEQFF
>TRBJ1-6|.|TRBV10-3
CAISETDRGFLHF